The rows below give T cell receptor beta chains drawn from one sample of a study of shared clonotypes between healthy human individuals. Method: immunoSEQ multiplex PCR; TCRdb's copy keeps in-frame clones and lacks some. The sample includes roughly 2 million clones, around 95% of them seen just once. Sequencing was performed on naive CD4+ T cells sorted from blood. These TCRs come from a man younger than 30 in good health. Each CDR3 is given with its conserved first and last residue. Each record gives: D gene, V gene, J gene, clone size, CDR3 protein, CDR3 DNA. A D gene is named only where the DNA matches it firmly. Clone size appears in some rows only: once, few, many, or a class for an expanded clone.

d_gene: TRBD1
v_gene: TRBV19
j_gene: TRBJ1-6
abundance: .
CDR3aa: CASSSLGQGSPLHF
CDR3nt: TGTGCCAGTAGTTCACTGGGACAGGGGTCACCCCTCCACTTT

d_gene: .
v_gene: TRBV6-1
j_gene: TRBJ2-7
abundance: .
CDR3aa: CASRDTPFYEQYF
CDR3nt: TGTGCCAGCCGGGACACTCCTTTCTACGAGCAGTACTTC

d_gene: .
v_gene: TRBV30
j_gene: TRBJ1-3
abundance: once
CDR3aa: CAWTQMGIGNTIYF
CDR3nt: TGTGCCTGGACCCAGATGGGGATTGGAAACACCATATATTTT

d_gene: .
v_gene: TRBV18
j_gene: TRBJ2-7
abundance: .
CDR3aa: CASSPQEGNYEQYF
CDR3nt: TGTGCCAGCTCACCCCAGGAGGGGAACTACGAGCAGTACTTC

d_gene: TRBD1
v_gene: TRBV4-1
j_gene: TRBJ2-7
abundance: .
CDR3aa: CASRPGQVSYEQYF
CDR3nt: TGCGCCAGCCGCCCCGGACAGGTCTCCTACGAGCAGTACTTC

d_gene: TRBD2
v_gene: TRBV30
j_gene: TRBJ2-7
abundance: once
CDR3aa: CAWSRGGGLTYEQYF
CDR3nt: TGTGCCTGGAGTCGTGGGGGGGGACTAACCTACGAGCAGTACTTC

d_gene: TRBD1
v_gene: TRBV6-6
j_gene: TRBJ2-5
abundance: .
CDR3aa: CASNQGDRETQYF
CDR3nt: TGTGCCAGCAATCAGGGGGATAGGGAGACCCAGTACTTC

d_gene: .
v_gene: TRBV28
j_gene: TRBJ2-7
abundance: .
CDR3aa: CASSSTSISQGEQYF
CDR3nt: TGTGCCAGCAGTTCGACTAGTATTTCGCAGGGCGAGCAGTACTTC

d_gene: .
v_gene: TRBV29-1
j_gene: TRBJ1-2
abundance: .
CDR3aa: CSVEDRVHYGYTF
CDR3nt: TGCAGCGTTGAAGACAGGGTTCACTATGGCTACACCTTC

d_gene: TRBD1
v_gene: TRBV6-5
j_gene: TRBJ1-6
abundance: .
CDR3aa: CASSYSTGQPNSPLHF
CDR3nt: TGTGCCAGCAGTTACTCAACGGGACAGCCTAATTCACCCCTCCACTTT

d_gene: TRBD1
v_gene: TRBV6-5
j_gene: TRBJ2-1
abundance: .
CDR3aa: CASLSGGIGYNEQFF
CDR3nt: TGTGCCAGCCTCTCAGGGGGCATTGGTTACAATGAGCAGTTCTTC

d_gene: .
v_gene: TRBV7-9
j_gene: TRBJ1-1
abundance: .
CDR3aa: CASSLGGVRNTEAFF
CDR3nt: TGTGCCAGCAGCTTAGGGGGGGTAAGGAACACTGAAGCTTTCTTT

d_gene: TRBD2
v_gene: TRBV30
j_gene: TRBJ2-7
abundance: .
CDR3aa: CAWRAGGYYEQYF
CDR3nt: TGTGCCTGGAGGGCGGGAGGCTACTACGAGCAGTACTTC

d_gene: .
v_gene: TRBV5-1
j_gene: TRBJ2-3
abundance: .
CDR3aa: CASSFGLPTDTQYF
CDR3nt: TGCGCCAGCAGCTTTGGCCTTCCCACAGATACGCAGTATTTT

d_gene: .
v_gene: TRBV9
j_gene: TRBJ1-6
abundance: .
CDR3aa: CASSATGIPNSPLHF
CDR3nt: TGTGCCAGCAGCGCTACAGGAATACCAAATTCACCCCTCCACTTT

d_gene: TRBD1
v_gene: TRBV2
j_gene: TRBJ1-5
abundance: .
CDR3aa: CASSPDRVNQPQHF
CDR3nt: TGTGCCAGCAGTCCGGACAGGGTCAATCAGCCCCAGCATTTT

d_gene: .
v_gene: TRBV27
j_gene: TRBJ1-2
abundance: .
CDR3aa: CASSGIQGKNYGYTF
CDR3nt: TGTGCCAGCAGTGGAATTCAGGGGAAAAACTATGGCTACACCTTC

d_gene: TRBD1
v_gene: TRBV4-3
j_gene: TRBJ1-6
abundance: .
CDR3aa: CASSNTGGLNSPLHF
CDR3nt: TGCGCCAGCAGCAACACAGGGGGCCTTAATTCACCCCTCCACTTT

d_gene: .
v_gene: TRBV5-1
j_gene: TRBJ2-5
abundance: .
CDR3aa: CASSTRQASGETQYF
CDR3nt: TGCGCCAGCAGCACGCGCCAGGCTAGTGGAGAGACCCAGTACTTC

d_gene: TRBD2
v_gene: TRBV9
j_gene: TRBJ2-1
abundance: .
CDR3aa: CASSVGLAGGNEQFF
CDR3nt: TGTGCCAGCAGCGTAGGCCTAGCGGGAGGAAATGAGCAGTTCTTC

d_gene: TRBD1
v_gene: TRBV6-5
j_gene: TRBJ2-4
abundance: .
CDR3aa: CASSRGTGFRIQYF
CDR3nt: TGTGCCAGCAGTCGCGGGACAGGGTTTCGGATTCAGTACTTC

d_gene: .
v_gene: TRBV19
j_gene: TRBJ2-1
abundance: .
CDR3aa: CASSTYNEQFF
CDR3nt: TGTGCCAGTAGTACTTACAATGAGCAGTTCTTC

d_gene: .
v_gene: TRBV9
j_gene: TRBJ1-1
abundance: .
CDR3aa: CASSVDGVSTEAFF
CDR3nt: TGTGCCAGCAGCGTAGATGGGGTATCCACTGAAGCTTTCTTT

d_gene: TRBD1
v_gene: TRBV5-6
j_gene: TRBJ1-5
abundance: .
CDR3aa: CASSSGGQGTVQNQPQHF
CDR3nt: TGTGCCAGCAGCTCTGGGGGACAGGGAACAGTCCAGAATCAGCCCCAGCATTTT

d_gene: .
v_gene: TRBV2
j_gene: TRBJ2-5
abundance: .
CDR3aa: CASTIERTLQETQYF
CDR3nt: TGTGCCAGCACCATCGAACGGACTCTACAAGAGACCCAGTACTTC

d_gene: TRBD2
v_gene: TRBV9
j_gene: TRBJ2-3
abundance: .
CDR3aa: CASSDRYTSGSTDTQYF
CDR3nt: TGTGCCAGCAGCGACCGATATACTAGCGGAAGCACAGATACGCAGTATTTT